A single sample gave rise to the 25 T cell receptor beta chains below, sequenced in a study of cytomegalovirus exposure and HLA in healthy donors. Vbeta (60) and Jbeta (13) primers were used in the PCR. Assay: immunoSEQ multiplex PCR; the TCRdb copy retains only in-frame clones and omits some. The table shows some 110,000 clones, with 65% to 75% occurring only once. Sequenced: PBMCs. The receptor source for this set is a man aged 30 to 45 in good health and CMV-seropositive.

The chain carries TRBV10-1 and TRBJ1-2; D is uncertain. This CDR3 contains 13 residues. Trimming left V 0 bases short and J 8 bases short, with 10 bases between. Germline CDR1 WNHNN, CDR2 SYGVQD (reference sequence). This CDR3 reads CASSESKSGGYTF. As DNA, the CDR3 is TGCGCCAGCAGTGAGTCGAAATCGGGAGGCTACACCTTC.

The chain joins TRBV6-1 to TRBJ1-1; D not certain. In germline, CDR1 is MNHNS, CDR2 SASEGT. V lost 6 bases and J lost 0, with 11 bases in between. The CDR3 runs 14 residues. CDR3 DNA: TGTGCCAGCAGCGACGTCGGGGTGAACACTGAAGCTTTCTTT. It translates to CASSDVGVNTEAFF.

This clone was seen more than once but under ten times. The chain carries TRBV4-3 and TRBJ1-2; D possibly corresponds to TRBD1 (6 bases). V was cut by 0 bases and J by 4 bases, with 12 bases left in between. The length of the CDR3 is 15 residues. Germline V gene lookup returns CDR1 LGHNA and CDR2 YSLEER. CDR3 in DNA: TGCGCCAGCAGCCAAGAGGAACAGGGAGTCTATGGCTACACCTTC. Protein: CASSQEEQGVYGYTF.

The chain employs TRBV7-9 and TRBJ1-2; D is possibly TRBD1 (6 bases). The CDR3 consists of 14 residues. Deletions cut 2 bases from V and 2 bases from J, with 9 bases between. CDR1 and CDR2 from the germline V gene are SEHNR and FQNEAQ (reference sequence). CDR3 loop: CASSLMGANYGYTF. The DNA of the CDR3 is TGTGCCAGCAGCTTAATGGGGGCCAACTATGGCTACACCTTC.

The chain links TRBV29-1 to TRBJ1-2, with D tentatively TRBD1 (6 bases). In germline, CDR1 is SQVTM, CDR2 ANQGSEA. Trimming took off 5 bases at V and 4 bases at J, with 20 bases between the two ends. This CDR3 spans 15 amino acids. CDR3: CSVPHIPGTSYGYTF. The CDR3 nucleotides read TGCAGCGTTCCCCACATACCTGGGACAAGCTATGGCTACACCTTC.

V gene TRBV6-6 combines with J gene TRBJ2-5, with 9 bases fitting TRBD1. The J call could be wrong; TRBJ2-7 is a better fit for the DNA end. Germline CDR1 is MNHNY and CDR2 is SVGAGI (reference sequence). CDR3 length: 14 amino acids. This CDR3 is CASSSGTGSYEQYF. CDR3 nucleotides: TGTGCCAGCAGTTCCGGGACAGGGTCCTACGAGCAGTACTTC.

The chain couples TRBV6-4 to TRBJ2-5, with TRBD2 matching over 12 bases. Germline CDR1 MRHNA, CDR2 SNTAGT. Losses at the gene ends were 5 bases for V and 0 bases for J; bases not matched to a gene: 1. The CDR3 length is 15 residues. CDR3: CASSRLAGDQETQYF. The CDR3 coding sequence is TGTGCCAGCAGTCGACTAGCGGGGGACCAAGAGACCCAGTACTTC.

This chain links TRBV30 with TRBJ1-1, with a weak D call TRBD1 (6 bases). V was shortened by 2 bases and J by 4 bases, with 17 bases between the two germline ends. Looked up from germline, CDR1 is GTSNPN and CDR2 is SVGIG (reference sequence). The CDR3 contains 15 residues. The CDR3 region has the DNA TGTGCCTGGAGTTCCCCCAGGGGTCGGGGCACTGAAGCTTTCTTT. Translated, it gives CAWSSPRGRGTEAFF.

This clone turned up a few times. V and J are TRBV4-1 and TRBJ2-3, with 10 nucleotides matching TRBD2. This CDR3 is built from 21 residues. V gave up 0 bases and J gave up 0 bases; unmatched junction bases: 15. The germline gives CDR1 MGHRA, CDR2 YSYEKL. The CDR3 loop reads CASSQDRASGGQPLSTDTQYF. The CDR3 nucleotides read TGCGCCAGCAGCCAAGATAGGGCTAGCGGGGGACAACCGCTTAGCACAGATACGCAGTATTTT.

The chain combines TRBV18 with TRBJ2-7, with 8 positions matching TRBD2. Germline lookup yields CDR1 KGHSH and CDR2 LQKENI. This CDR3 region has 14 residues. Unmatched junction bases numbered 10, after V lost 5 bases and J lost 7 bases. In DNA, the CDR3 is TGTGCCAGCTCATTCAGCGGGGGCCTCGGGGAGCAGTACTTC. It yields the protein CASSFSGGLGEQYF.

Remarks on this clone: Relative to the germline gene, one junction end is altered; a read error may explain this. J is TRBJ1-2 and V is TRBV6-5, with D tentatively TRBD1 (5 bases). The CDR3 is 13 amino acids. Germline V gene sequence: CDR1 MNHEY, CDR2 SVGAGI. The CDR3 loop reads CASRPDRHYGYPF. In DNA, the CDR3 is TGTGCCAGCAGACCCGACAGACACTATGGCTACCCCTTC.

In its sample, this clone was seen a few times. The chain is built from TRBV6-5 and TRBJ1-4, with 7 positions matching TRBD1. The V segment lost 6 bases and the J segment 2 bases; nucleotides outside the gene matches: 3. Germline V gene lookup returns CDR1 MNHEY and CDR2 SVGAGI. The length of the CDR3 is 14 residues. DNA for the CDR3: TGTGCCAGCAGCTACAGGGGCACTAATGAAAAACTGTTTTTT. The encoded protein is CASSYRGTNEKLFF.

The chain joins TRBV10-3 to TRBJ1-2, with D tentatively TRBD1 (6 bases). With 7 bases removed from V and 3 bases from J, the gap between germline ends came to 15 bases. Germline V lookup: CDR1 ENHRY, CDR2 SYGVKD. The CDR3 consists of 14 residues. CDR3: CAIKYTGLDYGYTF. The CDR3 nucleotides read TGTGCCATCAAATACACAGGGTTGGACTATGGCTACACCTTC.

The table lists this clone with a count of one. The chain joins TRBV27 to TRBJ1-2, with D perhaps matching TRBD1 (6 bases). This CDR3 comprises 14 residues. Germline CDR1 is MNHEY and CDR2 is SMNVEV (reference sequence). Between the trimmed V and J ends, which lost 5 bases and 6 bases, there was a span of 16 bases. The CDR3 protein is CASSLHRASDGYTF. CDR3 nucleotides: TGTGCCAGCAGTCTTCACAGGGCTTCTGATGGCTACACCTTC.

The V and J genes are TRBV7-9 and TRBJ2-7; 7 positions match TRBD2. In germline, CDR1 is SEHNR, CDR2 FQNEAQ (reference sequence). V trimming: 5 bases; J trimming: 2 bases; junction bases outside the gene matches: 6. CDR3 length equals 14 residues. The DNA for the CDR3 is TGTGCCAGCAGCAGGGAGGGCCTGACCTACGAGCAGTACTTC. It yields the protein CASSREGLTYEQYF.

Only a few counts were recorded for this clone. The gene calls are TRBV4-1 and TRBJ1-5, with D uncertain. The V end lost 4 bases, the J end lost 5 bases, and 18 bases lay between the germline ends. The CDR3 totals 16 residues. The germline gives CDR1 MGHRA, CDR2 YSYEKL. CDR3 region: CASSPEGIQNHQPQHF. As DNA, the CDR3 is TGCGCCAGCAGCCCCGAGGGTATCCAGAACCATCAGCCCCAGCATTTT.

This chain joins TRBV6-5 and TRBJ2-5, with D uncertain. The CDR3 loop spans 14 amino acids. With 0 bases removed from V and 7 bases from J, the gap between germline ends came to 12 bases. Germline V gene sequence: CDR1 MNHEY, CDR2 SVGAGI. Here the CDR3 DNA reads TGTGCCAGCAGTTACTCGATACAGTTGGGGACCCAGTACTTC. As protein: CASSYSIQLGTQYF.

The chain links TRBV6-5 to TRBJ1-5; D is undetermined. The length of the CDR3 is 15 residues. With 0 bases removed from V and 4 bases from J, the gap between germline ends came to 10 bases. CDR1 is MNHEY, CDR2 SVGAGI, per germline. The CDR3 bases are TGTGCCAGCAGTTACTCGTCTGTTCCGAATCAGCCCCAGCATTTT. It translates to CASSYSSVPNQPQHF.

CDR3 in amino acids: CASASTEQYF. The CDR3, as DNA: TGTGCCAGCGCTAGTACCGAGCAGTACTTC. The V and J genes are TRBV2 and TRBJ2-7; D gene unclear. CDR1 SNHLY and CDR2 FYNNEI come from the germline V gene. There are 10 residues in the CDR3. Trimming pared 8 bases from V and 6 bases from J, leaving 8 bases between.

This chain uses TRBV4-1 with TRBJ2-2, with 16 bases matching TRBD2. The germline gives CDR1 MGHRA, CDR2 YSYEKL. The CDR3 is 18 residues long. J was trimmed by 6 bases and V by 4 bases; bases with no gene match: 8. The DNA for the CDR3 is TGCGCCAGCAGCCCCCCGGGACTAGCGGGGGGGCGCGCCGGGGAGCTGTTTTTT. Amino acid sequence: CASSPPGLAGGRAGELFF.

CDR3 nucleotide sequence: TGTGCCAGCAGGCCCGCGGGAGATAATTCACCCCTCCACTTT. This encodes CASRPAGDNSPLHF. The V and J genes are TRBV25-1 and TRBJ1-6; D remains ambiguous. Trimming removed 6 bases at V and 5 bases at J, with 11 bases between. CDR1 is MGHDK and CDR2 is SYGVNS in the germline V gene. The CDR3 totals 14 residues.

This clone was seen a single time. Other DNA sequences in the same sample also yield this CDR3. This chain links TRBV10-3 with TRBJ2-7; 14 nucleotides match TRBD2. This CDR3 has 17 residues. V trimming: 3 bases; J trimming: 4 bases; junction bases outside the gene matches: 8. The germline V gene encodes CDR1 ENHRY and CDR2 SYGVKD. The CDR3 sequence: CAISEQGLAGASYEQYF. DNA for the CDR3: TGTGCCATCAGTGAACAGGGACTAGCGGGGGCCTCTTACGAGCAGTACTTC.

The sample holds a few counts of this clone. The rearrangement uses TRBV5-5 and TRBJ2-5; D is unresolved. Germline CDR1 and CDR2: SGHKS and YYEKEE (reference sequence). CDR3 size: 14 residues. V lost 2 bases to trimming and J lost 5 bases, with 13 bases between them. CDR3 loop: CASSFATPRETQYF. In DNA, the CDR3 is TGTGCCAGCAGCTTCGCGACTCCGAGGGAGACCCAGTACTTC.

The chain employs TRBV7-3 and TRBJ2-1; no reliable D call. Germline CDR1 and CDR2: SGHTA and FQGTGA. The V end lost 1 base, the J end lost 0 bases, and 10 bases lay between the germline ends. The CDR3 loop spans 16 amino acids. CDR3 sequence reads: CASSLRAGDSYNEQFF. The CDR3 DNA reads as TGTGCCAGCAGCTTAAGGGCCGGTGACTCCTACAATGAGCAGTTCTTC.

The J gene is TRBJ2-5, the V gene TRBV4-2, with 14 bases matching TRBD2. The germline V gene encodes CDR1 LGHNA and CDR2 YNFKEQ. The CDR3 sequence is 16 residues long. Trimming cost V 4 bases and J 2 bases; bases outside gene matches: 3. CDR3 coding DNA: TGTGCCAGCAGCCCGAGGACTAGCGGGGGGCAAGAGACCCAGTACTTC. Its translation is CASSPRTSGGQETQYF.